This T cell receptor beta chain was captured in a study of tumor-infiltrating lymphocytes in oesophageal squamous cell carcinoma. This clonotype is labeled as medium-sized. TCRdb reprocessed the PCR reads via MiXCR and lists one record per CDR3 protein. The table records some 22,000 distinct CDR3 sequences, about 34% of them present only once. The germline V gene has CDR1 MNHNY and CDR2 SVGAGI (reference sequence). This CDR3 is built from 16 residues. J gave up 3 bases and V 2 bases, and 6 bases lay outside the gene matches. The TCR sequence derives from a male donor with esophageal squamous cell carcinoma. Sequenced input: esophageal tumor tissue. The chain carries TRBV6-6 and TRBJ2-7, with 11 nucleotides matching TRBD2. DNA of the CDR3: TGTGCCAGCAGTTACAGGTTGACTAGCGGGGTCTACGAGCAGTACTTC. Translated: CASSYRLTSGVYEQYF.